One sample yielded the 24 T cell receptor beta chains listed below, sequenced in a study of cytomegalovirus exposure and HLA in healthy donors. PCR primers comprised 60 Vbeta and 13 Jbeta primers. Assay used: immunoSEQ multiplex PCR; TCRdb lists only in-frame clones, some missing. The sample carries 100,000 to 150,000 clones, around 78% recorded once. Sequenced input: PBMCs. The receptors come from a man aged 45-60 years in good health and CMV-seronegative.

This clone was seen just once. V usage is TRBV9 and J usage is TRBJ2-3; 7 bases match TRBD1. The germline V gene has CDR1 SGDLS and CDR2 YYNGEE. The CDR3 totals 16 residues. J lost 1 base, V lost 3 bases, and 8 bases had no gene match. The CDR3 nucleotides are TGTGCCAGCAGCGCCTCGACAGGGAGAGGCACAGATACGCAGTATTTT. This encodes CASSASTGRGTDTQYF.

The chain uses TRBV5-1 and TRBJ2-3; 11 bases are a match to TRBD2. Germline loops: CDR1 SGHRS, CDR2 YFSETQ. The V segment lost 1 base and the J segment 2 bases; nucleotides outside the gene matches: 15. The CDR3 runs 20 residues. The CDR3 sequence: CASSLTMGLAEHPYTDTQYF. The CDR3 coding sequence is TGCGCCAGCAGCTTGACCATGGGACTAGCGGAACACCCCTACACAGATACGCAGTATTTT.

This clone has a handful of counts. The V and J genes are TRBV5-4 and TRBJ1-2; D may be TRBD1 (5 bases). The germline V gene encodes CDR1 SGHNT and CDR2 YYREEE (reference sequence). The CDR3 has 16 amino acids. V lost 2 bases to trimming and J lost 4 bases, with 18 bases between them. CDR3 DNA sequence: TGTGCCAGCAGCTTACCCCAATCGGGGGATCTCTATGGCTACACCTTC. Protein product: CASSLPQSGDLYGYTF.

The CDR3 spells CGGRGGTGELFF. The CDR3 DNA follows: TGCGGGGGGAGGGGGGGCACCGGGGAGCTGTTTTTT. The genes are TRBV10-1 and TRBJ2-2, with TRBD2 as a possible D gene (7 bases). The CDR3 contains 12 residues. Germline lookup yields CDR1 WNHNN and CDR2 SYGVQD (reference sequence).

The rearrangement links TRBV5-1 to TRBJ2-1; 7 nucleotides align to TRBD2. Trimming cost V 0 bases and J 2 bases; bases outside gene matches: 11. Germline V gives CDR1 SGHRS, CDR2 YFSETQ. CDR3 size: 18 residues. In DNA, the CDR3 is TGCGCCAGCAGCTTGGTCTCTAGAGCGGGGTCAACCTACAATGAGCAGTTCTTC. Translating it yields CASSLVSRAGSTYNEQFF. The full variable domain, with the rest looked up from reference TRBV5-1 and TRBJ2-1, is KAGVTQTPRYLIKTRGQQVTLSCSPISGHRSVSWYQQTPGQGLQFLFEYFSETQRNKGNFPGRFSGRQFSNSRSEMNVSTLELGDSALYLCASSLVSRAGSTYNEQFFGPGTRLTVL.

The CDR3 bases are TGTGCCAGCAGCCCGACGGGGATAGCGGGGGGCCCAGATACGCAGTATTTT. This sequence encodes CASSPTGIAGGPDTQYF. The chain joins TRBV5-4 to TRBJ2-3, with 10 bases aligning to TRBD2. This CDR3 contains 17 residues. Germline assignment: CDR1 SGHNT and CDR2 YYREEE (reference sequence). V shed 4 bases and J 4 bases; nucleotides not matched to a gene: 12. Full variable domain (rest looked up from reference TRBV5-4 and TRBJ2-3): ETGVTQSPTHLIKTRGQQVTLRCSSQSGHNTVSWYQQALGQGPQFIFQYYREEENGRGNFPPRFSGLQFPNYSSELNVNALELDDSALYLCASSPTGIAGGPDTQYFGPGTRLTVL.

This chain links TRBV28 with TRBJ1-4, with 7 bases aligning to TRBD1. This CDR3 spans 17 amino acids. J lost 0 bases, V lost 6 bases, and 10 bases had no gene match. CDR1 is MDHEN and CDR2 is SYDVKM in the germline V gene. DNA of the CDR3: TGTGCCAGCAGCGGCCCCCGCCAGGGGGCAACTAATGAAAAACTGTTTTTT. Translation: CASSGPRQGATNEKLFF.

The chain is built from TRBV15 and TRBJ1-4; D is uncertain. Germline V lookup: CDR1 LNHNV, CDR2 YYDKDF (reference sequence). Deletions cut 3 bases from V and 8 bases from J, with 16 bases between. This CDR3 spans 15 amino acids. The CDR3 nucleotides are TGTGCCACCAGCAGTGAGAGGAGGGTGATAGAAAAACTGTTTTTT. Translating it yields CATSSERRVIEKLFF.

The genes are TRBV29-1 and TRBJ1-3, with D maybe TRBD1 (5 bases). The CDR3 is made up of 13 amino acids. Between the trimmed V and J ends, which lost 3 bases and 4 bases, there was a span of 10 bases. Germline CDR1 is SQVTM and CDR2 is ANQGSEA. The CDR3 here is CSVDSGGGNTIYF. DNA for the CDR3: TGCAGCGTTGATTCCGGGGGAGGAAACACCATATATTTT.

There are a few counts of this clone. CDR3 in amino acids: CASRTANYGYTF. As DNA, the CDR3 is TGTGCCTCCAGGACAGCTAACTATGGCTACACCTTC. The chain is built from TRBV30 and TRBJ1-2; TRBD1 might be the D (6 bases). Germline CDR1 reads GTSNPN; CDR2 reads SVGIG (reference sequence). Trimming cost V 7 bases and J 0 bases, with 9 bases left between them. The CDR3 is 12 residues long.

The DNA for the CDR3 is TGTGCCAGCACCCCCAGGGGTGTATCAGATACGCAGTATTTT. Protein product: CASTPRGVSDTQYF. The chain carries TRBV7-8 and TRBJ2-3; D perhaps matches TRBD1 (6 bases). V was cut by 7 bases and J by 4 bases, with 15 bases left in between. Germline-derived CDR1 and CDR2 are SGHVS and FQNEAQ. This CDR3 region has 14 residues.

This clone occurred a few times. The gene calls are TRBV5-6 and TRBJ1-1; possible D gene TRBD1, 5 bases. This CDR3 spans 14 amino acids. V shed 2 bases and J shed 4 bases, with 12 bases lying between them. Germline V CDR1 and CDR2: SGHDT, YYEEEE. The CDR3 reads CASSFPAGGTEAFF. The CDR3 DNA reads TGTGCCAGCAGCTTTCCGGCGGGGGGCACTGAAGCTTTCTTT.

The CDR3 loop is CASRDSGTQETQYF. The CDR3 DNA is TGTGCCAGCAGAGATAGCGGAACCCAAGAGACCCAGTACTTC. J is TRBJ2-5 and V is TRBV2; perhaps TRBD2 as D (6 bases). CDR1 is SNHLY, CDR2 FYNNEI, per germline. The germline V and J ends were trimmed by 6 bases and 1 base, with 12 bases remaining between them. This CDR3 contains 14 residues.

J is TRBJ2-5 and V is TRBV7-2; D perhaps matches TRBD2 (5 bases). V dropped 7 bases and J dropped 4 bases, with 16 bases sitting between them. CDR3 length: 14 residues. Germline V gene data show CDR1 as SGHTA and CDR2 as FQGNSA. CDR3 amino acids: CASTDQPRGETQYF. CDR3 DNA sequence: TGTGCCAGCACGGACCAACCACGGGGAGAGACCCAGTACTTC.

This chain links TRBV10-1 with TRBJ2-5, with D uncertain. Germline CDR1 and CDR2: WNHNN and SYGVQD (reference sequence). The V end lost 2 bases, the J end lost 2 bases, and 6 bases lay between the germline ends. The CDR3 has 13 amino acids. The CDR3 bases are TGCGCCAGCAGTGAGGGGCAGCAAGAGACCCAGTACTTC. Its protein product is CASSEGQQETQYF.

The chain joins TRBV5-1 to TRBJ2-5, with 8 bases aligning to TRBD1. The length of the CDR3 is 14 residues. The germline V gene has CDR1 SGHRS and CDR2 YFSETQ. With V trimmed by 6 bases and J by 4 bases, 8 bases remained unmatched. The CDR3 protein is CASNKDRGGETQYF. In DNA form, the CDR3 reads TGCGCCAGCAATAAAGACAGGGGCGGAGAGACCCAGTACTTC.

The V and J genes are TRBV7-2 and TRBJ2-5; 9 bases match TRBD1. CDR1 SGHTA and CDR2 FQGNSA come from the germline V gene. The CDR3 is 14 residues long. Trimming cost V 2 bases and J 5 bases; bases outside gene matches: 3. The CDR3 DNA is TGTGCCAGCAGCTTATGGGGGACAGGGGAGACCCAGTACTTC. Amino acid sequence: CASSLWGTGETQYF.

The chain has TRBV28 and TRBJ1-1; TRBD1 matches at 7 bases. There are 14 residues in the CDR3. The V segment lost 5 bases and the J segment 2 bases; nucleotides outside the gene matches: 5. The V gene's germline CDR1 is MDHEN and CDR2 SYDVKM. Here the CDR3 DNA reads TGTGCCAGCAGTCTCACAGGGGTAAACACTGAAGCTTTCTTT. Translated: CASSLTGVNTEAFF.

The CDR3 region is CASRADAGSRTQHF. CDR3 sequence (DNA): TGCGCCAGCAGAGCCGACGCAGGGTCTCGGACCCAGCATTTT. The chain carries TRBV5-1 and TRBJ1-5; a weak D match, TRBD1 (5 bases). Trimming took 5 bases from V and 11 from J, leaving 20 bases between them. Per germline, CDR1 SGHRS and CDR2 YFSETQ. The CDR3 is made up of 14 amino acids.

The V gene is TRBV5-4, the J gene TRBJ2-3; 7 nucleotides line up with TRBD2. Germline CDR1 and CDR2: SGHNT and YYREEE (reference sequence). The CDR3 covers 14 residues. Unmatched junction bases numbered 4, after V lost 2 bases and J lost 4 bases. CDR3 in amino acids: CASSFGGEADTQYF. CDR3 in DNA: TGTGCCAGCAGCTTTGGGGGGGAGGCAGATACGCAGTATTTT.

The chain links TRBV10-3 to TRBJ2-2; 8 positions match TRBD1. Germline CDR1 reads ENHRY; CDR2 reads SYGVKD. J was trimmed by 5 bases and V by 2 bases; bases with no gene match: 10. The CDR3 is 17 residues long. CDR3 in amino acids: CAISELTGTGGTGELFF. For the CDR3, the DNA is TGTGCCATCAGTGAGCTTACCGGGACAGGTGGAACCGGGGAGCTGTTTTTT.

The J gene is TRBJ2-1, the V gene TRBV5-4, with D maybe TRBD1 (5 bases). The length of the CDR3 is 14 residues. Trimming pared 0 bases from V and 7 bases from J, leaving 11 bases between. Germline V lookup: CDR1 SGHNT, CDR2 YYREEE (reference sequence). CDR3 coding DNA: TGTGCCAGCAGCTTGGGGCAGGGTAGGAATGAGCAGTTCTTC. It translates to CASSLGQGRNEQFF. Based on the CDR3 plus reference TRBV5-4 and TRBJ2-1, the full variable domain is ETGVTQSPTHLIKTRGQQVTLRCSSQSGHNTVSWYQQALGQGPQFIFQYYREEENGRGNFPPRFSGLQFPNYSSELNVNALELDDSALYLCASSLGQGRNEQFFGPGTRLTVL.

A few counts support this clone. The genes are TRBV11-1 and TRBJ1-1; D not resolved. The V and J ends lost 3 bases and 7 bases respectively, with 12 bases between them. CDR3 length equals 13 residues. Germline CDR1 and CDR2: SGHAT and FQDESV (reference sequence). CDR3 bases: TGTGCCAGCAGCTTTATGGAGGCGGGTGAAGCTTTCTTT. Amino acids: CASSFMEAGEAFF.

This chain uses TRBV15 with TRBJ1-6; 11 bases align to TRBD1. CDR1 and CDR2 from the germline V gene are LNHNV and YYDKDF (reference sequence). CDR3 length equals 16 residues. The ends lost 4 bases at V and 14 bases at J; junction bases unmatched: 13. The CDR3 DNA reads TGTGCCACCAGCAACGCAGGACAGGGGGCCATTGGAACCCTCCACTTT. It translates to CATSNAGQGAIGTLHF.